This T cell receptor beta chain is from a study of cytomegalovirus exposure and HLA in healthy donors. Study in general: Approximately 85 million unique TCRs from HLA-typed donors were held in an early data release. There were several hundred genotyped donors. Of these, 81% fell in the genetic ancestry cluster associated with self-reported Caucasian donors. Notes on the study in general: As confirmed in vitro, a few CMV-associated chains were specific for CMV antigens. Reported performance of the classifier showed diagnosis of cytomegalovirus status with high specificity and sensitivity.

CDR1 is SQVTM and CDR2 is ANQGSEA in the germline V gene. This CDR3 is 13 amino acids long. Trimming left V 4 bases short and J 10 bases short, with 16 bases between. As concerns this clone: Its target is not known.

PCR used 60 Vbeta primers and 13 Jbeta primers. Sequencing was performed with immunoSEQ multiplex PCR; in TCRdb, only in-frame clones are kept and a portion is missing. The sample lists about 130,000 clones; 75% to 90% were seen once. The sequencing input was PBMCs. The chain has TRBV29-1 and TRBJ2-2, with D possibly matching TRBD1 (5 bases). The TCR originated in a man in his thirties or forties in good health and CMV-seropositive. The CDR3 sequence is CSVGKGRLEELFF. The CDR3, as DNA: TGCAGCGTTGGTAAGGGGCGGTTGGAGGAGCTGTTTTTT.